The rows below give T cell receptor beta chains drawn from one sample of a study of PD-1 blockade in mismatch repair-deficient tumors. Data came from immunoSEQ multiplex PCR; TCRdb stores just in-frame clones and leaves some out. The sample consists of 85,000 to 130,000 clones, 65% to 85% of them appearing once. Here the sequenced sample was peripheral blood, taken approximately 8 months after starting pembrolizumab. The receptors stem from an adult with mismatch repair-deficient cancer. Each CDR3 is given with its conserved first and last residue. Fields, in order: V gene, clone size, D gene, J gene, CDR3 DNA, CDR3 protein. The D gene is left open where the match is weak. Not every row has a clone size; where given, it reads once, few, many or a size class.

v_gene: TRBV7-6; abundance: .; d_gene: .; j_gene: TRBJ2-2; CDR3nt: TGTGCCAGCAGCCCAACTCGGGCCGGGGAGCTGTTTTTT; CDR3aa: CASSPTRAGELFF
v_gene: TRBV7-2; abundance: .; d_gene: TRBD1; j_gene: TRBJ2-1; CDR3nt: TGTGCCAGCCGCAGGGGGACGGAGGTTGAGCAGTTCTTC; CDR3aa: CASRRGTEVEQFF
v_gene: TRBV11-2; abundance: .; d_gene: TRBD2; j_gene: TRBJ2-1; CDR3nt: TGTGCCAGCAGCCCTATAGCGGGAATCACCTACAATGAGCAGTTCTTC; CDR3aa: CASSPIAGITYNEQFF
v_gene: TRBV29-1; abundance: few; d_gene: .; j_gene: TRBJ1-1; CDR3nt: TGCAGCGGGGGGACCCCTCAGGCCCCTGAAGCTTTCTTT; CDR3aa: CSGGTPQAPEAFF
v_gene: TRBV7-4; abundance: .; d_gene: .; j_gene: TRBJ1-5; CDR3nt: TGTGCCAGCAGCTTAGTCCCAACAGTCAGAGGCAATCAGCCCCAGCATTTT; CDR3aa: CASSLVPTVRGNQPQHF
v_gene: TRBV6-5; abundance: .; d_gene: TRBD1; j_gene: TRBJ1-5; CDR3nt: TGTGCCAGCAGATACTCCGGGACAGGGGATCAGCCCCAGCATTTT; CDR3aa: CASRYSGTGDQPQHF
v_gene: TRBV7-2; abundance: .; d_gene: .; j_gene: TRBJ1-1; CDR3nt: TGTGCCAGCAGCTTAGGACGGCGGACTGAAGCTTTCTTT; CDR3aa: CASSLGRRTEAFF
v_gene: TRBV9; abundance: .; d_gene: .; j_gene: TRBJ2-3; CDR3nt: TGTGCCAGCAGCGTAGCGGGACAAAGCACAGATACGCAGTATTTT; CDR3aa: CASSVAGQSTDTQYF
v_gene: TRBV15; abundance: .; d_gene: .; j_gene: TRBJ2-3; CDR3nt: TGTGCCACCAGCAGAGAATTCGAGACAGGCACAGATACGCAGTATTTT; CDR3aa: CATSREFETGTDTQYF
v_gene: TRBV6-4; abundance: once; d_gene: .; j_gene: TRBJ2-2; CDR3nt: TGTGCCAGCAGAGAAAGCCCAGGGGTTTCAGGAGGGGAGCTGTTTTTT; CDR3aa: CASRESPGVSGGELFF
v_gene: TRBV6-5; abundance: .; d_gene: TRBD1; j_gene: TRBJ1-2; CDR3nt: TGTGCCAGCACTTTCCGACAGGGGTTGGGCTATGGCTACACCTTC; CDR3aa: CASTFRQGLGYGYTF
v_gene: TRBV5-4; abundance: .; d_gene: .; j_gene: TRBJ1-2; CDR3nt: TGTGCCAGCAGCCCCTCCACCAGCTATGGCTACACCTTC; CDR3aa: CASSPSTSYGYTF